The text below deals with one T cell receptor beta chain. Its specificity is not known. Method: immunoSEQ multiplex PCR; TCRdb's copy keeps in-frame clones and lacks some. The sample has about 32,000 clones; roughly three quarters are singletons. The germline CDR1 and CDR2 sequences are SGDLS and YYNGEE. The CDR3 is 16 residues long. V lost 0 bases to trimming and J lost 0 bases, with 9 bases between them. This sample is part of a study of T cells in narcolepsy. Background on the study: Enrolled donors included narcolepsy type 1 or type 2 patients and healthy controls.

Study-level results: Some memory CD4+ repertoires had no autoreactive clone sequences. Autoreactive clonotypes reportedly recurred in blood of same and different patients, not controls. Same-patient CSF and blood CD4+ T cell clonotypes included HCRT-specific and TRIB2-specific autoreactive ones.

The source material was memory (CD45RA-) CD4+ T cells from blood. This TCR was sampled from a human donor in good health. This sequence joins TRBV9 and TRBJ1-4, with no clear D. CDR3 bases: TGTGCCAGCAGCGTAGGGCAGATGTCAACTAATGAAAAACTGTTTTTT. Translated, it gives CASSVGQMSTNEKLFF.